The 3 T cell receptor beta chains below come from one sample, sequenced in a study of OX40 agonist ivuxolimab in advanced cancers. Assay used: immunoSEQ multiplex PCR; TCRdb lists only in-frame clones, some missing. The sample has approximately 90,000 clones, about 87% seen once; the top ten hold about 4.6%. Sequenced material: CD4+ or CD8+ T cells sorted from blood, taken in a trial of the OX40 agonist ivuxolimab. These receptors originate from an adult with an advanced solid tumor such as melanoma, head and neck, liver or kidney cancer.

The rearrangement joins TRBV10-3 to TRBJ2-1, with 7 bases fitting TRBD2. The CDR3 extends over 15 amino acids. Germline V gene data show CDR1 as ENHRY and CDR2 as SYGVKD. The junction had 9 bases not matched to a gene; V was cut back by 6 bases and J by 4 bases. The CDR3 protein is CAISRLADQYNEQFF. DNA for the CDR3: TGTGCCATCAGCCGCCTAGCGGACCAATACAATGAGCAGTTCTTC.

About this clone itself: Germline is not matched at one junction end, which may reflect a read error. CDR3 sequence: CAASRAGGTGELFF. CDR3 DNA: TGTGCCGCCAGCCGAGCGGGAGGTACCGGGGAGCTGTTTTTT. The V call is TRBV15, the J call TRBJ2-2; TRBD2 matches at 9 bases. Germline V lookup: CDR1 LNHNV, CDR2 YYDKDF (reference sequence). The CDR3 contains 14 residues. The whole variable domain, remainder taken from reference TRBV15 and TRBJ2-2, is DAMVIQNPRYQVTQFGKPVTLSCSQTLNHNVMYWYQQKSSQAPKLLFHYYDKDFNNEADTPDNFQSRRPNTSFCFLDIRSPGLGDTAMYLCAASRAGGTGELFFGEGSRLTVL.

The rearrangement uses TRBV11-2 and TRBJ2-1; 7 bases align to TRBD2. The J segment lost 10 bases and the V segment lost 0 bases, leaving 6 bases of the junction unmatched. Germline assignment: CDR1 SGHAT and CDR2 FQNNGV. The CDR3 length is 14 residues. The CDR3 DNA is TGTGCCAGCAGCTTAGATCGTAATAGCGGGGAGCAGTTCTTC. Protein product: CASSLDRNSGEQFF.